The 11 T cell receptor beta chains reported below all come from one sample, sequenced in a study of cytotoxic CD8 clonotypes in ibrutinib-treated CLL. Assay used: immunoSEQ multiplex PCR; TCRdb lists only in-frame clones, some missing. The data contain some 27,000 clones, 57% of them singletons. The sample consisted of PBMCs, taken before ibrutinib treatment. These receptors all come from a human donor with chronic lymphocytic leukemia.

DNA of the CDR3: TGTGCCAGCACCTCCTGGGGGGGCGGAGAGACCCAGTACTTC. This sequence encodes CASTSWGGGETQYF. The V call is TRBV28, the J call TRBJ2-5; D is perhaps TRBD2 (7 bases). This CDR3 is 14 amino acids long. V gave up 7 bases and J gave up 4 bases, with 16 bases separating them. Germline V gives CDR1 MDHEN, CDR2 SYDVKM. The full variable domain, its missing parts supplied by reference TRBV28 and TRBJ2-5, is DVKVTQSSRYLVKRTGEKVFLECVQDMDHENMFWYRQDPGLGLRLIYFSYDVKMKEKGDIPEGYSVSREKKERFSLILESASTNQTSMYLCASTSWGGGETQYFGPGTRLLVL.

The V and J genes are TRBV6-5 and TRBJ1-6; no reliable D call. V dropped 5 bases and J dropped 6 bases, with 8 bases sitting between them. In germline, CDR1 is MNHEY, CDR2 SVGAGI. The CDR3 loop spans 13 amino acids. CDR3 sequence (DNA): TGTGCCAGCAGTGGACCCTTTAATTCACCCCTCCACTTT. Its translation: CASSGPFNSPLHF.

J is TRBJ2-7 and V is TRBV2, with D perhaps assigned TRBD1 or TRBD2 (5 bases each). Trimming took 3 bases from V and 3 from J, leaving 9 bases between them. The CDR3 is 13 residues long. Germline-derived CDR1 and CDR2 are SNHLY and FYNNEI. CDR3 nucleotide sequence: TGTGCCAGCAGTGAGGGACGGGTCTACGAGCAGTACTTC. It specifies CASSEGRVYEQYF.

This clone was detected once. The J gene is TRBJ2-5, the V gene TRBV5-1; D is uncertain. V was trimmed by 4 bases and J by 2 bases, leaving 15 bases between them. The V gene's germline CDR1 is SGHRS and CDR2 YFSETQ. This CDR3 is built from 15 residues. The DNA of the CDR3 is TGCGCCAGCAGCCTCCTGACGGTGCCTCAAGAGACCCAGTACTTC. Translated: CASSLLTVPQETQYF.

CDR3 region: CASSPYEGLAGAEQYF. Written as DNA, the CDR3 is TGTGCCAGCAGCCCCTACGAAGGACTAGCGGGCGCCGAGCAGTACTTC. The chain joins TRBV28 to TRBJ2-7; the match to TRBD2 covers 11 bases. Germline V gene sequence: CDR1 MDHEN, CDR2 SYDVKM. V shed 6 bases, J shed 6 bases, and the junction held 13 bases outside the gene matches. The CDR3 contains 16 residues. The full variable domain, with the rest looked up from reference TRBV28 and TRBJ2-7, is DVKVTQSSRYLVKRTGEKVFLECVQDMDHENMFWYRQDPGLGLRLIYFSYDVKMKEKGDIPEGYSVSREKKERFSLILESASTNQTSMYLCASSPYEGLAGAEQYFGPGTRLTVT.

The chain links TRBV10-3 to TRBJ2-5; a weak D match, TRBD1 (6 bases). This CDR3 has 15 residues. Germline loops: CDR1 ENHRY, CDR2 SYGVKD. V was shortened by 0 bases and J by 1 base, with 9 bases between the two germline ends. In nucleotides, the CDR3 is TGTGCCATCAGTGAGTCGACAGGCCTCCAAGAGACCCAGTACTTC. It encodes CAISESTGLQETQYF.

The chain links TRBV4-1 to TRBJ2-3; TRBD2 matches 7 bases. The trim removed 5 bases at V and 1 base at J, leaving 6 bases unmatched. The CDR3 has 15 residues. CDR1 and CDR2 (germline): MGHRA, YSYEKL. CDR3: CASSSSGVRTDTQYF. CDR3 bases: TGCGCCAGCAGCTCCAGCGGGGTCCGCACAGATACGCAGTATTTT.

The genes are TRBV1 and TRBJ1-2; the listed D gene, TRBD1, was not tested against the DNA. TRBV1 is a documented pseudogene. The CDR3 has 12 residues. The CDR3 DNA is TGCACCAGCAGCCACAGGATGGATGGCTACACCTTC. This gives the protein CTSSHRMDGYTF.

The rearrangement links TRBV15 to TRBJ1-4; 9 bases fit TRBD1. The J segment lost 8 bases and the V segment lost 0 bases, leaving 10 bases of the junction unmatched. The CDR3 spans 17 residues. The germline V gene has CDR1 LNHNV and CDR2 YYDKDF (reference sequence). The CDR3, as DNA: TGTGCCACCAGCAGAGATATTAAGGGACAGGGTCGCGAAAAACTGTTTTTT. It encodes CATSRDIKGQGREKLFF.

This chain uses TRBV2 with TRBJ2-7; possible D gene TRBD2, 7 bases. The V gene lost 6 bases and the J gene lost 2 bases, with 23 bases spanning the gap. This CDR3 has 17 residues. Per the germline V gene, CDR1 is SNHLY and CDR2 is FYNNEI. The CDR3 loop reads CASRRGVMASGPYEQYF. CDR3 DNA sequence: TGTGCCAGCAGGAGGGGGGTGATGGCTAGCGGACCCTACGAGCAGTACTTC.

This clone showed up just once. This chain joins TRBV7-9 and TRBJ2-7; D ambiguous. This CDR3 is 12 amino acids long. Per the germline V gene, CDR1 is SEHNR and CDR2 is FQNEAQ (reference sequence). Trimming cost V 5 bases and J 6 bases, with 11 bases left between them. The CDR3 DNA is TGTGCCAGCAGCCGTACTTTGGGCGAGCAGTACTTC. It is translated as CASSRTLGEQYF.